This is a list of T cell receptor beta chains from one sample in a study of T cell changes during pregnancy in multiple sclerosis. Sequencing used immunoSEQ multiplex PCR; TCRdb keeps in-frame clones, though not all of them. This sample has some 36,000 clones; approximately 90% occur once, and the top ten carry 4% to 5%. The specimen was peripheral blood, collected in the second trimester of pregnancy. These receptors were taken from a female donor in good health, enrolled as a control in a pregnancy study. CDR3s include the opening cysteine and the closing phenylalanine or tryptophan. D genes are given only for firm matches. Size tells how often a clone was seen (once, few, many) or the class of an expanded clone, and some rows leave it out.

CDR3nt,CDR3aa,abundance,v_gene,j_gene,d_gene
TGTGCCAGCAGTGAAATTTCGGGGGGGTACTACGAGCAGTACTTC,CASSEISGGYYEQYF,NA,TRBV2,TRBJ2-7,TRBD2
TGTGCCTGCGCTAGACCCGCGGGAGTAGGTACCGGGGAGCTGTTTTTT,CACARPAGVGTGELFF,NA,TRBV30,TRBJ2-2,TRBD2
TGCGCCAGCGGGCGGATGACAGGGGGCGCTGATACGCAGTATTTT,CASGRMTGGADTQYF,NA,TRBV4-3,TRBJ2-3,TRBD1
TGTGCCAGCAGTTACACGACGGAGGGTGGCTACACCTTC,CASSYTTEGGYTF,NA,TRBV6-5,TRBJ1-2,NA
TGTGCCAGCAGTTTACCCTCAGGCACCTACGAGCAGTACTTC,CASSLPSGTYEQYF,few,TRBV28,TRBJ2-7,NA
TGCGCCAGCAGCCAACAACTAGAGGATACGCAGTATTTT,CASSQQLEDTQYF,NA,TRBV4-1,TRBJ2-3,NA
TGTGCCACCAGCAACCTTATCCCCCAGGGGGCGGATGGCTACACCTTC,CATSNLIPQGADGYTF,NA,TRBV15,TRBJ1-2,TRBD1
TGTGCCAGCAGTTACCCGAGACAGGGTTTGGGTGAGCAGTTCTTC,CASSYPRQGLGEQFF,NA,TRBV6-5,TRBJ2-1,TRBD1
TGCAGCGTGAGGGGGGGTGCTGGCTACACCTTC,CSVRGGAGYTF,NA,TRBV29-1,TRBJ1-2,NA
TGTGCCAGCAGCCCCCAGGGGACTAGCGGACTCGAGCAGTACTTC,CASSPQGTSGLEQYF,once,TRBV9,TRBJ2-7,TRBD2
TGTGCCAGCAGCTTAGAGCTTGGGACTAGCGGGAGAGGTGGGGAGCAGTACTTC,CASSLELGTSGRGGEQYF,NA,TRBV13,TRBJ2-7,TRBD2
TGCGCCAGCAGGCGGACGGGAGATATGAACACTGAAGCTTTCTTT,CASRRTGDMNTEAFF,NA,TRBV10-2,TRBJ1-1,NA
TGTGCCAGCAGCGTAGGCGGGACAGGGGGCAATGAGCCCCAGCATTTT,CASSVGGTGGNEPQHF,NA,TRBV9,TRBJ1-5,TRBD1
TGTGCCAGCAGACCTACGGGACAGGGTAAATTCTACAATGAGCAGTTCTTC,CASRPTGQGKFYNEQFF,once,TRBV28,TRBJ2-1,TRBD1
TGTGCCAGCAGCAATTACAATCCCAGGGGCTGGGGATACACTGAAGCTTTCTTT,CASSNYNPRGWGYTEAFF,NA,TRBV21-1,TRBJ1-1,NA
TGTGCCAGTAGTATATTTCCTTCGAACACCGGGGAGCTGTTTTTT,CASSIFPSNTGELFF,NA,TRBV19,TRBJ2-2,NA
TGTGCCAGCAGTGTAGGGAGGGCCTACGAGCAGTACTTC,CASSVGRAYEQYF,NA,TRBV2,TRBJ2-7,TRBD2
TGCGCCAGCAGCATAGGGACAGGGAGCACAGATACGCAGTATTTT,CASSIGTGSTDTQYF,NA,TRBV5-1,TRBJ2-3,TRBD1
TGTGCCAGCAGCCCACAACAGGGGAGTAGGACTGAAGCTTTCTTT,CASSPQQGSRTEAFF,once,TRBV7-9,TRBJ1-1,TRBD1
TGTGCCAGCAAGCCGCCGGAGGCCAATCAGCCCCAGCATTTT,CASKPPEANQPQHF,NA,TRBV6-5,TRBJ1-5,NA
TGTGCCAGCAGCCAAGATTCGGGCGGGGGCCAAAACACCGGGGAGCTGTTTTTT,CASSQDSGGGQNTGELFF,NA,TRBV4-2,TRBJ2-2,NA